Listed here are 14 T cell receptor beta chains from one sample, sequenced in a study of T cell repertoires in cytomegalovirus infection. A single record per CDR3 protein comes from TCRdb applying MiXCR to the reads. The sample holds some 800,000 distinct CDR3 sequences, just under 30% seen once. The antigens of these receptors remain unknown. The material sequenced was cultured CD8+ T cells from PBMCs, taken from culture after CMV antigen stimulation. Every receptor here comes from a human donor in good health (CMV status not recorded). Some clones in this sample may be carry-over from other donors' samples.

The V gene is TRBV5-4, the J gene TRBJ2-3; D call uncertain. The CDR3 is 16 residues long. The V end was cut by 0 bases, the J end by 3 bases, with 14 bases between. Germline CDR1 and CDR2: SGHNT and YYREEE (reference sequence). The DNA for the CDR3 is TGTGCCAGCAGCTTGGCTACTGACCCAGGAACAGATACGCAGTATTTT. It is translated as CASSLATDPGTDTQYF.

The chain couples TRBV29-1 to TRBJ2-3; maybe TRBD2 (5 bases). CDR1 and CDR2 (germline): SQVTM, ANQGSEA. Trimming took 3 bases from V and 0 from J, leaving 10 bases between them. The CDR3 consists of 14 residues. The CDR3 DNA reads TGCAGCGTTGAGGGGAGCCTTAGCACAGATACGCAGTATTTT. Residues: CSVEGSLSTDTQYF.

V gene TRBV27 combines with J gene TRBJ2-3; D not resolved. Germline V gives CDR1 MNHEY, CDR2 SMNVEV (reference sequence). CDR3 length equals 16 residues. The V gene lost 2 bases and the J gene lost 4 bases, with 16 bases spanning the gap. CDR3 amino acids: CASSLVATQGADTQYF. Written as DNA, the CDR3 is TGTGCCAGCAGTTTAGTAGCAACTCAAGGCGCAGATACGCAGTATTTT.

V usage is TRBV27 and J usage is TRBJ2-2, with 7 bases lining up with TRBD1. The CDR3 totals 13 residues. Germline values: CDR1 MNHEY, CDR2 SMNVEV (reference sequence). Losses at the gene ends were 10 bases for V and 5 bases for J; bases not matched to a gene: 7. The chain's CDR3 is CATMTGTTGELFF. Written as DNA, the CDR3 is TGTGCCACCATGACAGGGACGACCGGGGAGCTGTTTTTT.

V gene TRBV10-3 combines with J gene TRBJ1-1; possible D gene TRBD1, 5 bases. Germline V gene lookup returns CDR1 ENHRY and CDR2 SYGVKD. The V and J ends lost 8 bases and 1 base respectively, with 8 bases between them. CDR3 size: 12 residues. The chain's CDR3 is CAIQTGNTEAFF. In DNA form, the CDR3 reads TGTGCCATCCAAACAGGGAACACTGAAGCTTTCTTT.

This clonotype showed up many times. The rearrangement joins TRBV28 to TRBJ2-3; a weak D match, TRBD1 (6 bases). The germline V and J ends were trimmed by 1 base and 3 bases, with 8 bases remaining between them. The CDR3 spans 14 residues. Germline CDR1 and CDR2: MDHEN and SYDVKM. CDR3 region: CASSLLQGTDTQYF. In nucleotides, the CDR3 is TGTGCCAGCAGTTTATTGCAGGGGACAGATACGCAGTATTTT.

V and J are TRBV20-1 and TRBJ2-1, with D uncertain. Germline lookup yields CDR1 DFQATT and CDR2 SNEGSKA (reference sequence). Trimming removed 6 bases from V and 8 bases from J, with 17 bases in between. This CDR3 comprises 13 residues. The CDR3 loop reads CSAVDIRVDEQFF. Here the CDR3 DNA reads TGCAGTGCAGTAGACATTAGGGTCGATGAGCAGTTCTTC.

This clonotype was detected a few times. The chain has TRBV7-6 and TRBJ2-1; D not resolved. The CDR3 has 13 amino acids. Germline CDR1 and CDR2: SGHVS and FNYEAQ. Trimming stripped 5 bases from V and 0 bases from J, with 5 bases between. As DNA, the CDR3 is TGTGCCAGCAGCACTACCTCCTACAATGAGCAGTTCTTC. Protein product: CASSTTSYNEQFF.

The V and J genes are TRBV18 and TRBJ2-7; weak D call: TRBD2 (6 bases). The germline V and J ends were trimmed by 0 bases and 7 bases, with 10 bases remaining between them. Germline loops: CDR1 KGHSH, CDR2 LQKENI. CDR3 length: 13 amino acids. The CDR3 loop reads CASSPPEGLEQYF. CDR3 in DNA: TGTGCCAGCTCACCACCGGAGGGTTTAGAGCAGTACTTC. Full variable domain (remainder filled in from reference TRBV18 and TRBJ2-7): NAGVMQNPRHLVRRRGQEARLRCSPMKGHSHVYWYRQLPEEGLKFMVYLQKENIIDESGMPKERFSAEFPKEGPSILRIQQVVRGDSAAYFCASSPPEGLEQYFGPGTRLTVT.

This chain connects TRBV7-9 to TRBJ2-4; a possible D gene is TRBD2 (6 bases). The CDR3 sequence is 12 residues long. Looked up from germline, CDR1 is SEHNR and CDR2 is FQNEAQ (reference sequence). V gave up 3 bases and J gave up 9 bases, with 9 bases separating them. CDR3: CASSLGGSIQYF. The CDR3 DNA reads TGTGCCAGCAGCTTGGGGGGAAGCATTCAGTACTTC. Full variable domain (outside the CDR3, taken from reference TRBV7-9 and TRBJ2-4): DTGVSQNPRHKITKRGQNVTFRCDPISEHNRLYWYRQTLGQGPEFLTYFQNEAQLEKSRLLSDRFSAERPKGSFSTLEIQRTEQGDSAMYLCASSLGGSIQYFGAGTRLSVL.

In the case of this clonotype: Sequence at one end of the junction differs from germline and may be a read error. The chain uses TRBV4-2 and TRBJ2-3; D unresolved. CDR1 is LGHNA and CDR2 is YNFKEQ in the germline V gene. This CDR3 has 17 residues. CDR3 in amino acids: CASRQEDLLSGTDTQYF. For the CDR3, the DNA is TGTGCCAGCCGCCAAGAGGACCTCCTTTCTGGCACAGATACGCAGTATTTT.

Only a few counts were recorded for this clonotype. This chain uses TRBV13 with TRBJ2-7; 11 bases map to TRBD1. With 3 bases clipped from V and 6 bases from J, the junction kept 1 base outside the gene matches. Germline CDR1 is PRHDT and CDR2 is FYEKMQ (reference sequence). CDR3 length: 13 residues. The DNA of the CDR3 is TGTGCCAGCAGCTTGGGACAGGGGGTCGAGCAGTACGTC. Protein product: CASSLGQGVEQYV.

This clonotype turned up a few times. This CDR3 is CASSYHGSGTEYGYTF. The DNA for the CDR3 is TGTGCCAGCAGTTACCACGGCTCCGGGACAGAGTATGGCTACACCTTC. V and J are TRBV28 and TRBJ1-2; 7 bases line up with TRBD1. The J segment lost 5 bases and the V segment lost 4 bases, leaving 13 bases of the junction unmatched. The CDR3 is made up of 16 amino acids. Germline CDR1 reads MDHEN; CDR2 reads SYDVKM.

The rearrangement joins TRBV6-5 to TRBJ2-4; 7 positions match TRBD1. With V trimmed by 6 bases and J by 4 bases, 12 bases remained unmatched. Germline V gene lookup returns CDR1 MNHEY and CDR2 SVGAGI. This CDR3 has 16 residues. The DNA for the CDR3 is TGTGCCAGCAGCTGTCCCCCAGGGGGTGTGAAAAACATTCAGTACTTC. Translating it yields CASSCPPGGVKNIQYF.